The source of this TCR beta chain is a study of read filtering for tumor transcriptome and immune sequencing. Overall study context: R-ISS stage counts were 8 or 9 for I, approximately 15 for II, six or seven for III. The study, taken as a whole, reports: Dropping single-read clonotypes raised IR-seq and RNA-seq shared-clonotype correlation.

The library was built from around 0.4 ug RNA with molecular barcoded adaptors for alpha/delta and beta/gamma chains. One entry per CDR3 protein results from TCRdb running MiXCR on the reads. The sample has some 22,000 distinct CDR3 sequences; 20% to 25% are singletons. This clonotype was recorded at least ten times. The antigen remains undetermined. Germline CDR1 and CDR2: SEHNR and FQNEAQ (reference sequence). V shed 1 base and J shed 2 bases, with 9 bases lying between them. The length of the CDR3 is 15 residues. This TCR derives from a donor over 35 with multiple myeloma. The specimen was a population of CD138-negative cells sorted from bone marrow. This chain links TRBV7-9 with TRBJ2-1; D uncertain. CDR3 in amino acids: CASSLGPYPYNEQFF. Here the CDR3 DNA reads TGTGCCAGCAGCTTAGGACCCTACCCCTACAATGAGCAGTTCTTC. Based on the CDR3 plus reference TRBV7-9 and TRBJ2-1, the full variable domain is DTGVSQNPRHKITKRGQNVTFRCDPISEHNRLYWYRQTLGQGPEFLTYFQNEAQLEKSRLLSDRFSAERPKGSFSTLEIQRTEQGDSAMYLCASSLGPYPYNEQFFGPGTRLTVL.